The 14 T cell receptor beta chains given below trace back to one sample, sequenced in a study of T cells in Graves' hyperthyroidism and ophthalmopathy. It was RNA transcripts that yielded the amplified TCR beta CDR3 regions. When the TCR CDR3 underwent first-round RT-PCR, the HTBI primer set was used. TCRdb independently ran MiXCR on the multiplex PCR reads; one entry per CDR3 protein. The table shows fewer than 400,000 distinct CDR3 sequences, with around 16% occurring only once. The sequencing input was blood. These receptor sequences come from a woman aged 18-30 years with Graves' hyperthyroidism that later progressed to Graves' ophthalmopathy.

The V call is TRBV15, the J call TRBJ2-2; D possibly corresponds to TRBD1 (6 bases). From germline, CDR1 is LNHNV and CDR2 YYDKDF (reference sequence). There are 14 residues in the CDR3. Trimming shortened V by 3 bases and J by 5 bases, and 10 bases separated the two germline ends. The CDR3 region is CATSSRGGTGELFF. The DNA of the CDR3 is TGTGCCACCAGCAGCAGGGGCGGAACCGGGGAGCTGTTTTTT.

The table lists this clonotype with many counts. The chain couples TRBV4-1 to TRBJ2-5; TRBD2 matches 9 bases. Germline V CDR1 and CDR2: MGHRA, YSYEKL. Trimming cost V 0 bases and J 3 bases; bases outside gene matches: 5. The CDR3 loop spans 16 amino acids. CDR3: CASSQDRAGGKETQYF. The CDR3 nucleotides are TGCGCCAGCAGCCAAGATCGAGCGGGAGGTAAAGAGACCCAGTACTTC.

V is TRBV5-6 and J is TRBJ1-5; the D gene is possibly TRBD1 (6 bases). Germline loops: CDR1 SGHDT, CDR2 YYEEEE. Trimming removed 1 base at V and 6 bases at J, with 17 bases between. CDR3 size: 16 residues. The CDR3 DNA reads as TGTGCCAGCAGCTTGAGCCTGGGGGGCGGAGGTCAGCCCCAGCATTTT. This codes for CASSLSLGGGGQPQHF. Full variable domain (outside the CDR3, taken from reference TRBV5-6 and TRBJ1-5): DAGVTQSPTHLIKTRGQQVTLRCSPKSGHDTVSWYQQALGQGPQFIFQYYEEEERQRGNFPDRFSGHQFPNYSSELNVNALLLGDSALYLCASSLSLGGGGQPQHFGDGTRLSIL.

This clonotype occurred many times. The chain recombines TRBV27 with TRBJ1-2, with D possibly TRBD1 on 5 matching bases. The V gene lost 5 bases and the J gene lost 4 bases, with 11 bases spanning the gap. The germline V gene encodes CDR1 MNHEY and CDR2 SMNVEV (reference sequence). This CDR3 comprises 13 residues. CDR3 loop: CASSKGRPYGYTF. The CDR3 bases are TGTGCCAGCAGTAAGGGACGGCCCTATGGCTACACCTTC.

V gene TRBV9 combines with J gene TRBJ2-5; 9 bases map to TRBD2. The CDR3 extends over 17 amino acids. V was pared by 0 bases and J by 1 base, with 7 bases of the junction left unmatched. Germline V gene data show CDR1 as SGDLS and CDR2 as YYNGEE. CDR3: CASSVEGGLARQETQYF. The CDR3 DNA follows: TGTGCCAGCAGCGTAGAGGGCGGACTAGCGCGCCAAGAGACCCAGTACTTC.

V gene TRBV6-2 or TRBV6-3 combines with J gene TRBJ2-1; TRBD2 aligns across 8 bases. The CDR3 loop spans 19 amino acids. Germline V CDR1 and CDR2: MNHEY, SVGEGT. The V segment lost 5 bases and the J segment 4 bases; nucleotides outside the gene matches: 19. The CDR3: CASSPVETQAGVDYNEQFF. The CDR3 DNA reads as TGTGCCAGCAGTCCTGTAGAAACTCAAGCGGGAGTAGATTACAATGAGCAGTTCTTC.

There are many counts of this clonotype. The chain links TRBV20-1 to TRBJ2-7; D not resolved. Trimming shortened V by 6 bases and J by 1 base, and 16 bases separated the two germline ends. There are 14 residues in the CDR3. Germline values: CDR1 DFQATT, CDR2 SNEGSKA (reference sequence). CDR3 in amino acids: CSAVDTITSYEQYF. As DNA, the CDR3 is TGCAGTGCCGTAGACACCATCACATCCTACGAGCAGTACTTC.

This clonotype was observed many times. This chain uses TRBV3-1 with TRBJ2-1, with 11 bases matching TRBD2. The germline V gene has CDR1 LGHDT and CDR2 YNNKEL (reference sequence). This CDR3 spans 16 amino acids. Trimming cost V 1 base and J 2 bases; bases outside gene matches: 1. DNA for the CDR3: TGTGCCAGCAGCCAAGTAGCGGGAGGGACCTACAATGAGCAGTTCTTC. It yields the protein CASSQVAGGTYNEQFF.

This clonotype showed up many times. The chain employs TRBV28 and TRBJ1-1; D not certain. V was trimmed by 6 bases and J by 1 base, leaving 3 bases between them. The germline gives CDR1 MDHEN, CDR2 SYDVKM. The CDR3 consists of 11 residues. The CDR3 nucleotides are TGTGCCAGCAGCCGGAACACTGAAGCTTTCTTT. It yields the protein CASSRNTEAFF.

This clonotype was recorded at least ten times. V is TRBV10-2 and J is TRBJ1-4; D call uncertain. CDR1 is WSHSY and CDR2 is SAAADI in the germline V gene. The CDR3 runs to 13 residues. Between the trimmed V and J ends, which lost 8 bases and 6 bases, there was a span of 13 bases. CDR3 in amino acids: CASSRGLDEKLFF. The CDR3 bases are TGCGCCAGCTCCCGGGGTCTGGATGAAAAACTGTTTTTT.

In its sample, this clonotype was seen a few times. J is TRBJ1-2 and V is TRBV5-1, with a possible D match to TRBD1 (6 bases). Deletions cut 3 bases from V and 5 bases from J, with 17 bases between. Germline V lookup: CDR1 SGHRS, CDR2 YFSETQ. The length of the CDR3 is 15 residues. This chain's CDR3 is CASSSQGRDLYGYTF. The CDR3, as DNA: TGCGCCAGCAGCTCGCAGGGGCGAGACCTATATGGCTACACCTTC. The variable domain in full, with the rest retrieved from reference TRBV5-1 and TRBJ1-2, is KAGVTQTPRYLIKTRGQQVTLSCSPISGHRSVSWYQQTPGQGLQFLFEYFSETQRNKGNFPGRFSGRQFSNSRSEMNVSTLELGDSALYLCASSSQGRDLYGYTFGSGTRLTVV.

This chain uses TRBV7-2 with TRBJ2-3; 15 bases fit TRBD2. In germline, CDR1 is SGHTA, CDR2 FQGNSA. CDR3 length: 18 amino acids. V lost 4 bases, J lost 6 bases, and 11 bases stayed unmatched. CDR3 protein: CASSSHGLAGGPWDTQYF. In DNA, the CDR3 is TGTGCCAGCAGCTCCCACGGACTAGCGGGAGGGCCCTGGGATACGCAGTATTTT.

In its sample, this clonotype was seen many times. The chain links TRBV18 to TRBJ2-7, with a possible D match to TRBD2 (5 bases). The CDR3 runs to 14 residues. The germline gives CDR1 KGHSH, CDR2 LQKENI. With 4 bases removed from V and 6 bases from J, the gap between germline ends came to 16 bases. The CDR3, as DNA: TGTGCCAGCTCACGGGAGCCCGGTAAATCCGAGCAGTACTTC. Translation: CASSREPGKSEQYF.

This clonotype showed up many times. The chain couples TRBV28 to TRBJ1-6, with unresolved D. V shed 3 bases and J shed 6 bases, with 12 bases lying between them. The CDR3 sequence is 15 residues long. Germline-derived CDR1 and CDR2 are MDHEN and SYDVKM. The CDR3 reads CASSFAVKINSPLHF. The CDR3 DNA reads TGTGCCAGCAGTTTCGCTGTTAAGATTAATTCACCCCTCCACTTT.